This TCR beta chain was sequenced for a study of cytomegalovirus exposure and HLA in healthy donors. Broader study findings: Presence/absence analyses supposed approximately even sequencing depth among donors. Reportedly, diagnosis of cytomegalovirus status by the classifier showed high specificity and sensitivity.

Germline CDR1 is LNHDA and CDR2 is SQIVND (reference sequence). The CDR3 totals 13 residues. With 5 bases removed from V and 6 bases from J, the gap between germline ends came to 11 bases. Comments on this clone: Its cognate antigen is unknown.

The PCR made use of 60 Vbeta and 13 Jbeta primers. Repertoires were generated with immunoSEQ multiplex PCR, while TCRdb's copy carries only in-frame clones and drops some. This repertoire comprises 75,000 to 100,000 clones; its ten largest clones make up roughly 1.5%. This clonotype was sampled from a woman aged 60-75 years in good health and CMV-seronegative. Material for sequencing was PBMCs. The gene calls are TRBV19 and TRBJ2-1; D perhaps matches TRBD1 (6 bases). The CDR3 coding sequence is TGTGCCAGTAGTTCCCGAGGGGGCAATGAGCAGTTCTTC. Residues: CASSSRGGNEQFF.